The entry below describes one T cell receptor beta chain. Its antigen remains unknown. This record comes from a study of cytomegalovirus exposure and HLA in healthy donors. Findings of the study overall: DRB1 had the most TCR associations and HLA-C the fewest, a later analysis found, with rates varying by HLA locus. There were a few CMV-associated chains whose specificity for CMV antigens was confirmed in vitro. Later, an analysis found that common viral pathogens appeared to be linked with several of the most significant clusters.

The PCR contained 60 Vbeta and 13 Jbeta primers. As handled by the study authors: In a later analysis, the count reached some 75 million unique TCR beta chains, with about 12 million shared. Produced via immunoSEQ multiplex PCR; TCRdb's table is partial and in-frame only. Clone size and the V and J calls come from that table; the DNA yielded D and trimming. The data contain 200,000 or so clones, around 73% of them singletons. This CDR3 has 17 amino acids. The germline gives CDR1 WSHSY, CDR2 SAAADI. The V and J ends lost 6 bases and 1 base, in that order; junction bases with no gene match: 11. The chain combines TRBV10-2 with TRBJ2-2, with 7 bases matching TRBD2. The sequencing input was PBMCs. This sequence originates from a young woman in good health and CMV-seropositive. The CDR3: CASSRGTISKNTGELFF. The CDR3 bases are TGCGCCAGCAGCCGCGGGACTATTAGTAAGAACACCGGGGAGCTGTTTTTT.